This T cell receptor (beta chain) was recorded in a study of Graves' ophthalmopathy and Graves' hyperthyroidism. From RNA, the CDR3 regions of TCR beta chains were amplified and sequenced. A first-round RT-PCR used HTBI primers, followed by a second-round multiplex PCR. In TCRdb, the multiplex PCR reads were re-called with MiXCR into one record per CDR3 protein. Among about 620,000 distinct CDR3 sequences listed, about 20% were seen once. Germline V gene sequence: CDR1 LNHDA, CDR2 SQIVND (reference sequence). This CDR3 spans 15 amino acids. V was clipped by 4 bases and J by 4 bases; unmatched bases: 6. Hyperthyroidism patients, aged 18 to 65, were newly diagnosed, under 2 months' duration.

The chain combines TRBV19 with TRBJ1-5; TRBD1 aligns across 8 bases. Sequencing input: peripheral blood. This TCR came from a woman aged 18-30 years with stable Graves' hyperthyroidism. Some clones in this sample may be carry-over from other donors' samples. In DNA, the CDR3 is TGTGCCAGTAGTACTTTCAGACAGGGGAATCAGCCCCAGCATTTT. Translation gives CASSTFRQGNQPQHF.